These T cell receptor beta chains were read from a single sample in a study of T cell repertoires in cytomegalovirus infection. The antigens these receptors bind are not known. TCRdb passed the reads through MiXCR, listing each CDR3 protein once. The sample lists about 570,000 distinct CDR3 sequences, almost 40% occurring once. The sequencing used cultured PBMCs, collected from culture after CMV antigen stimulation. The receptors derive from a human donor in good health (CMV status not recorded). Some clones in this sample may be carry-over from other donors' samples. Both conserved end residues are part of each CDR3. D genes are given only for firm matches. The size field is filled for only some rows; it gives once, few, many or a size class.

j_call v_call cdr3_length clone_size d_call cdr3_nt cdr3_aa
TRBJ2-5 TRBV12-3/TRBV12-4 12 . . TGTGCCAGCAGGCGGGCCGTGGAGACCCAGTACTTC CASRRAVETQYF
TRBJ2-7 TRBV20-1 14 few . TGCAGTGCTAACGACGACCCGGCGCTGGGGGAGCAGTACTTC CSANDDPALGEQYF
TRBJ1-1 TRBV7-8 14 many . TGTGCCAGCAGCTCAACAGGGTTTAACACTGAAGCTTTCTTT CASSSTGFNTEAFF
TRBJ1-1 TRBV7-8 14 . . TGTGCCAGCAGCCCAGAAGGTACCTACACTGAAGCTTTCTTT CASSPEGTYTEAFF
TRBJ2-5 TRBV12-3/TRBV12-4 13 . TRBD1 TGTGCCACCAGCAGGGGGTCTCAAGAGACCCAGTACTTC CATSRGSQETQYF
TRBJ2-1 TRBV4-3 16 . TRBD2 TGCGCCAGCAGCCAAGATCAAGCGGGAGCTGGGGATGAGCAGTTCTTC CASSQDQAGAGDEQFF
TRBJ1-4 TRBV6-5 11 . . TGTGCCAGCAGCCCAGGGCAGGGACTGTTTTTT CASSPGQGLFF
TRBJ2-7 TRBV15 15 few TRBD2 TGTGCCACCAGCGTGAGACTAGCGGGAGGCTACGAGCAGTACTTC CATSVRLAGGYEQYF
TRBJ2-3 TRBV10-3 16 few TRBD2 TGTGCCATCAGGGACCCGAGCGGGGGGCGCACAGATACGCAGTATTTT CAIRDPSGGRTDTQYF
TRBJ2-1 TRBV29-1 12 once . TGCAGCGCCCTCCCCGAGTTCGATGAGCAGTTCTTC CSALPEFDEQFF
TRBJ2-1 TRBV7-6 19 many . TGTGCCAGCAGCTTAGGGGGGACAGTAATCGGGAGCTCCTACAATGAGCAGTTCTTC CASSLGGTVIGSSYNEQFF
TRBJ2-2 TRBV24-1 15 . . TGTGCCACCAGTGATTATAGGGGGTTGACCGGGGAGCTGTTTTTT CATSDYRGLTGELFF
TRBJ2-3 TRBV10-3 14 . . TGTGCCATCAGTGTTGCCTCTAGCACAGATACGCAGTATTTT CAISVASSTDTQYF
TRBJ2-7 TRBV27 14 . . TGTGCCAGCAGTCGAGGCAGGAGGCCCTACGAGCAGTACTTC CASSRGRRPYEQYF
TRBJ2-6 TRBV15 14 . . TGTGCCACCCAGAGGGGCTCTGGGGCCAACGTCCTGACTTTC CATQRGSGANVLTF
TRBJ2-7 TRBV6-1 11 few . TGTGCCAGCAGTGAAATGGACGAGCAGTACTTC CASSEMDEQYF